This T cell receptor beta chain was found in a study of CD8 T cells in Susac syndrome. Relapsing-remitting disease, either stable or active, was present in the treatment-naive patients who were the multiple sclerosis controls. In contrast to the negatively isolated CD8+ and CD4+ T cells, TEMRA cells were FACS-enriched. There are 14 residues in the CDR3. V was cut by 6 bases and J by 6 bases, with 15 bases left in between. Germline CDR1 MNHEY, CDR2 SMNVEV (reference sequence). The study's findings and limits: In its TCR sequencing and HLA analysis, the study acknowledged that the number of individuals was relatively small.

Random hexamers were used to reverse transcribe about 0.5 to 1 ug of RNA. TCR beta CDR3 was amplified by immunoSEQ multiplex PCR. This amplification extended across 54 Vbeta and 13 Jbeta segments. MiXCR was run by TCRdb on the immunoSEQ multiplex PCR reads, yielding one entry per CDR3 protein. The sample records 130,000 or so distinct CDR3 sequences, more than 75% being singletons. On this clonotype: The antigen is not known.

Sequencing used CD8+ T cells from PBMCs. J is TRBJ2-1 and V is TRBV27; D perhaps matches TRBD1 (6 bases). The source is a human donor with multiple sclerosis. In nucleotides, the CDR3 is TGTGCCAGCAGCACTCTGGGGGCTGGCAATGAGCAGTTCTTC. Its protein is CASSTLGAGNEQFF.